The sequence of this TCR beta chain was determined in a study of blood T cell repertoires in COVID-19. The CDR3 is 13 amino acids. Trimming stripped 8 bases from V and 4 bases from J, with 12 bases between. Germline values: CDR1 KGHSH, CDR2 LQKENI. Clones were sequenced by immunoSEQ multiplex PCR, and TCRdb holds only the in-frame ones, with some missing. The data contain 40,000 to 65,000 clones, about 80% of them singletons. The sequence derives from a human donor in a cohort sampled during active COVID-19. Material: peripheral blood. This sequence joins TRBV18 and TRBJ1-5; D possibly corresponds to TRBD1 (5 bases). CDR3 region: CASGQGENQPQHF. CDR3 in DNA: TGTGCCAGCGGACAAGGCGAGAATCAGCCCCAGCATTTT. The full variable domain, completed using reference TRBV18 and TRBJ1-5, is NAGVMQNPRHLVRRRGQEARLRCSPMKGHSHVYWYRQLPEEGLKFMVYLQKENIIDESGMPKERFSAEFPKEGPSILRIQQVVRGDSAAYFCASGQGENQPQHFGDGTRLSIL.